Shown below are 25 T cell receptor beta chains from a single sample sequenced in a study of CD8+ T cells in alopecia areata. It was cDNA, reverse transcribed from extracted RNA, that served as the sequencing template. Here immunoSEQ multiplex PCR was the method, and the copy in TCRdb shows in-frame clones only, minus some. This sample has 85,000 to 95,000 clones, with around 71% found just once. Treatment defined: oral pan-JAK inhibitor, 5-10 mg twice daily. The starting material was CD8+ T cells sorted from blood, obtained between weeks 43 and 45, from a patient treated with tofacitinib. The receptors come from a human donor with alopecia areata.

This clone was recorded only once. The V and J genes are TRBV2 and TRBJ2-5; 9 positions match TRBD1. The V gene end was trimmed by 6 bases and the J gene end by 3 bases; junction bases not matched to a gene: 2. Germline loops: CDR1 SNHLY, CDR2 FYNNEI. This CDR3 spans 13 amino acids. The CDR3: CASRDRGKETQYF. In DNA form, the CDR3 reads TGTGCCAGCAGGGACAGGGGTAAAGAGACCCAGTACTTC.

The rearrangement uses TRBV13 and TRBJ2-1; D is tentatively TRBD1 or TRBD2 (6 bases each). V shed 5 bases and J shed 13 bases, with 21 bases lying between them. The germline V gene encodes CDR1 PRHDT and CDR2 FYEKMQ (reference sequence). CDR3 size: 14 residues. CDR3: CASSIGGPQVTQFF. The CDR3 DNA is TGTGCCAGCAGCATTGGGGGGCCTCAGGTAACACAGTTCTTC.

This clone was counted a single time. The chain employs TRBV23-1 and TRBJ1-2; no clear D. TRBV23-1 is noted as an ORF with a role that remains uncertain. The ends were cut back, 5 bases at V and 8 bases at J, with 12 bases in the middle. The CDR3 spans 12 residues. The CDR3 loop reads CASSGEGRGYTF. In DNA form, the CDR3 reads TGCGCCAGCAGTGGGGAGGGCCGCGGCTACACCTTC.

This chain joins TRBV10-3 and TRBJ2-1; D is ambiguous. CDR3 size: 15 residues. The V and J ends lost 0 bases and 1 base respectively, with 7 bases between them. CDR1 ENHRY and CDR2 SYGVKD come from the germline V gene. The CDR3 sequence: CAISESHGSYNEQFF. The CDR3 region has the DNA TGTGCCATCAGTGAGTCCCACGGATCCTACAATGAGCAGTTCTTC.

This chain links TRBV4-3 with TRBJ1-2; D is perhaps TRBD1 (5 bases). V lost 1 base, J lost 8 bases, and 17 bases lay in between. The CDR3 extends over 15 amino acids. Per germline, CDR1 LGHNA and CDR2 YSLEER. The CDR3: CASSQAQLRGDGYTF. CDR3 DNA: TGCGCCAGCAGCCAAGCCCAGCTCAGAGGGGACGGCTACACCTTC.

The genes are TRBV19 and TRBJ1-4; unclear D gene. Germline CDR1 reads LNHDA; CDR2 reads SQIVND (reference sequence). The CDR3 sequence is 18 residues long. The V and J ends lost 3 bases and 5 bases respectively, with 22 bases between them. The DNA of the CDR3 is TGTGCCAGTAGTATCCGTTACCCCCTACGGTTGAAGAATGAAAAACTGTTTTTT. This encodes CASSIRYPLRLKNEKLFF.

The rearrangement joins TRBV25-1 to TRBJ2-5, with D perhaps being TRBD1 or TRBD2 (5 bases each). V dropped 5 bases and J dropped 2 bases, with 9 bases sitting between them. Germline V CDR1 and CDR2: MGHDK, SYGVNS. CDR3 length equals 13 residues. The CDR3 loop is CASSWDEQETQYF. In DNA, the CDR3 is TGTGCCAGCAGTTGGGACGAGCAAGAGACCCAGTACTTC.

The rearrangement links TRBV4-3 to TRBJ2-1; TRBD1 matches 8 bases. The length of the CDR3 is 17 residues. Trimming removed 0 bases from V and 2 bases from J; junction bases left unmatched: 6. The germline V gene encodes CDR1 LGHNA and CDR2 YSLEER. The CDR3 sequence: CASSQDHHRGTYNEQFF. The CDR3 DNA reads as TGCGCCAGCAGCCAAGATCATCACAGGGGGACCTACAATGAGCAGTTCTTC.

This clone was detected only once. V usage is TRBV9 and J usage is TRBJ2-6; TRBD1 aligns across 8 bases. J was trimmed by 0 bases and V by 6 bases; bases with no gene match: 11. The length of the CDR3 is 18 residues. Looked up from germline, CDR1 is SGDLS and CDR2 is YYNGEE. CDR3 loop: CASNSRTGTSSGANVLTF. The CDR3 region has the DNA TGTGCCAGCAACTCAAGGACAGGGACCTCCTCTGGGGCCAACGTCCTGACTTTC. Variable domain in full (rest from reference TRBV9 and TRBJ2-6): DSGVTQTPKHLITATGQRVTLRCSPRSGDLSVYWYQQSLDQGLQFLIQYYNGEERAKGNILERFSAQQFPDLHSELNLSSLELGDSALYFCASNSRTGTSSGANVLTFGAGSRLTVL.

This clone was observed a single time. This sequence joins TRBV11-2 and TRBJ2-7; D remains ambiguous. Trimming removed 5 bases at V and 4 bases at J, with 9 bases between. From germline, CDR1 is SGHAT and CDR2 FQNNGV. This CDR3 has 12 amino acids. In nucleotides, the CDR3 is TGTGCCAGCAGCCAAGGAAGGTACGAGCAGTACTTC. The encoded protein is CASSQGRYEQYF.

The chain has TRBV7-6 and TRBJ2-3, with 12 bases aligning to TRBD2. The CDR3 sequence is 18 residues long. Germline loops: CDR1 SGHVS, CDR2 FNYEAQ. With 5 bases clipped from V and 0 bases from J, the junction kept 9 bases outside the gene matches. In DNA form, the CDR3 reads TGTGCCAGCAGCCCCGGACTAGCGGGGACCCCTAGCACAGATACGCAGTATTTT. Protein sequence: CASSPGLAGTPSTDTQYF. The variable domain in full, completed from reference TRBV7-6 and TRBJ2-3, reads GAGVSQSPRYKVTKRGQDVALRCDPISGHVSLYWYRQALGQGPEFLTYFNYEAQQDKSGLPNDRFSAERPEGSISTLTIQRTEQRDSAMYRCASSPGLAGTPSTDTQYFGPGTRLTVL.

The gene calls are TRBV9 and TRBJ2-1; tentative D call: TRBD2 (6 bases). V lost 0 bases, J lost 4 bases, and 11 bases lay in between. This CDR3 has 15 residues. CDR1 SGDLS and CDR2 YYNGEE come from the germline V gene. This chain's CDR3 is CASSVDEGTYNEQFF. CDR3 in DNA: TGTGCCAGCAGCGTAGACGAGGGGACTTACAATGAGCAGTTCTTC.

The chain couples TRBV19 to TRBJ1-1; D gene uncertain. With 1 base removed from V and 5 bases from J, the gap between germline ends came to 14 bases. The CDR3 sequence is 15 residues long. Germline values: CDR1 LNHDA, CDR2 SQIVND (reference sequence). CDR3 sequence: CASSIGDVGITEAFF. The CDR3 DNA is TGTGCCAGTAGTATAGGTGATGTCGGTATAACTGAAGCTTTCTTT.

The chain combines TRBV30 with TRBJ2-1; D gene uncertain. From germline, CDR1 is GTSNPN and CDR2 SVGIG (reference sequence). This CDR3 spans 16 amino acids. V lost 0 bases, J lost 4 bases, and 16 bases lay in between. This CDR3 reads CAWSVPGTTDYNEQFF. CDR3 DNA: TGTGCCTGGAGTGTACCAGGAACCACCGATTACAATGAGCAGTTCTTC.

A word on this clone: This likely traces to a read error, being one base from a far larger clone. The genes are TRBV29-1 and TRBJ2-6; 8 bases align to TRBD2. Germline values: CDR1 SQVTM, CDR2 ANQGSEA. The V gene end was trimmed by 7 bases and the J gene end by 2 bases; junction bases not matched to a gene: 10. This CDR3 contains 16 residues. CDR3 bases: TGCAGCGCTATACTAGCGGAGGGGCCTGGGGCCAACGTCCTGACTTTC. Protein: CSAILAEGPGANVLTF.

This clone was observed a single time. The rearrangement joins TRBV19 to TRBJ2-2, with TRBD1 identical over 8 bases. The CDR3 spans 16 residues. The germline V gene encodes CDR1 LNHDA and CDR2 SQIVND (reference sequence). The V segment lost 7 bases and the J segment 1 base; nucleotides outside the gene matches: 8. CDR3 sequence reads: CASTPTGQGNTGELFF. DNA for the CDR3: TGTGCCAGTACACCAACCGGACAGGGGAACACCGGGGAGCTGTTTTTT. The full variable domain, completed using reference TRBV19 and TRBJ2-2, is DGGITQSPKYLFRKEGQNVTLSCEQNLNHDAMYWYRQDPGQGLRLIYYSQIVNDFQKGDIAEGYSVSREKKESFPLTVTSAQKNPTAFYLCASTPTGQGNTGELFFGEGSRLTVL.

The rearrangement links TRBV30 to TRBJ2-7, with no clear D. The CDR3 extends over 14 amino acids. V lost 2 bases and J lost 3, with 14 bases in between. In germline, CDR1 is GTSNPN, CDR2 SVGIG (reference sequence). For the CDR3, the DNA is TGTGCCTGGAGTAATCCGATGTTAGTCTACGAGCAGTACTTC. Amino acids: CAWSNPMLVYEQYF.

The rearrangement joins TRBV5-1 to TRBJ2-7, with a tentative D call TRBD2 (6 bases). V lost 3 bases and J 4 bases, leaving 17 bases between the germline ends. The CDR3 sequence is 15 residues long. The germline V gene has CDR1 SGHRS and CDR2 YFSETQ. The CDR3 is CASSWGTGVGYEQYF. The DNA for the CDR3 is TGCGCCAGCAGCTGGGGGACGGGGGTAGGTTACGAGCAGTACTTC.

The chain links TRBV29-1 to TRBJ2-1, with D tentatively TRBD1 (6 bases). The V end lost 8 bases, the J end lost 5 bases, and 25 bases lay between the germline ends. This CDR3 has 16 amino acids. Germline CDR1 SQVTM, CDR2 ANQGSEA. The chain's CDR3 is CSFLGPGQGWNNEQFF. The CDR3 nucleotides are TGCAGCTTCCTGGGGCCCGGGCAGGGGTGGAACAATGAGCAGTTCTTC.

The chain uses TRBV4-1 and TRBJ2-7, with 10 bases identical to TRBD1. Unmatched junction bases numbered 8, after V lost 8 bases and J lost 7 bases. The CDR3 contains 13 residues. The germline CDR1 and CDR2 sequences are MGHRA and YSYEKL. This chain's CDR3 is CASSIGQGEEQYF. The CDR3 region has the DNA TGCGCCAGCTCCATCGGACAGGGGGAAGAGCAGTACTTC.

CDR3 nucleotides: TGTGCCAGTAGTCTGCCTTGGGACAGAGCTAACTATGGCTACACCTTC. This codes for CASSLPWDRANYGYTF. The chain employs TRBV19 and TRBJ1-2; TRBD1 aligns across 7 bases. CDR1 LNHDA and CDR2 SQIVND come from the germline V gene (reference sequence). Trimming cost V 5 bases and J 0 bases; bases outside gene matches: 9. The CDR3 is made up of 16 amino acids.

The rearrangement links TRBV7-3 to TRBJ2-3; D is perhaps TRBD1 or TRBD2 (6 bases each). Per germline, CDR1 SGHTA and CDR2 FQGTGA. This CDR3 has 14 amino acids. V dropped 4 bases and J dropped 6 bases, with 14 bases sitting between them. CDR3 sequence reads: CASSSTGGLDTQYF. In nucleotides, the CDR3 is TGTGCCAGCAGCTCGACTGGGGGGCTCGATACGCAGTATTTT.

This chain connects TRBV4-1 to TRBJ1-1; 9 nucleotides agree with TRBD1. With V trimmed by 4 bases and J by 5 bases, 2 bases remained unmatched. The length of the CDR3 is 13 residues. The V gene's germline CDR1 is MGHRA and CDR2 YSYEKL. The CDR3 sequence is CASSPGTGTEAFF. Here the CDR3 DNA reads TGCGCCAGCAGCCCTGGGACAGGGACTGAAGCTTTCTTT.

This chain uses TRBV13 with TRBJ2-3; tentative D call: TRBD2 (6 bases). From germline, CDR1 is PRHDT and CDR2 FYEKMQ (reference sequence). V lost 0 bases to trimming and J lost 4 bases, with 8 bases between them. The CDR3 is 14 amino acids. CDR3 sequence (DNA): TGTGCCAGCAGCTTAGGCTCGGGAGCAGATACGCAGTATTTT. Its protein is CASSLGSGADTQYF.

A single count supports this clone. DNA for the CDR3: TGCGCCAGCAGTGGGGACAGAACCTACAATGAGCAGTTCTTC. It codes for CASSGDRTYNEQFF. The V call is TRBV10-2, the J call TRBJ2-1; 7 positions match TRBD1. The CDR3 length is 14 residues. The V gene's germline CDR1 is WSHSY and CDR2 SAAADI. With 4 bases clipped from V and 2 bases from J, the junction kept 2 bases outside the gene matches.